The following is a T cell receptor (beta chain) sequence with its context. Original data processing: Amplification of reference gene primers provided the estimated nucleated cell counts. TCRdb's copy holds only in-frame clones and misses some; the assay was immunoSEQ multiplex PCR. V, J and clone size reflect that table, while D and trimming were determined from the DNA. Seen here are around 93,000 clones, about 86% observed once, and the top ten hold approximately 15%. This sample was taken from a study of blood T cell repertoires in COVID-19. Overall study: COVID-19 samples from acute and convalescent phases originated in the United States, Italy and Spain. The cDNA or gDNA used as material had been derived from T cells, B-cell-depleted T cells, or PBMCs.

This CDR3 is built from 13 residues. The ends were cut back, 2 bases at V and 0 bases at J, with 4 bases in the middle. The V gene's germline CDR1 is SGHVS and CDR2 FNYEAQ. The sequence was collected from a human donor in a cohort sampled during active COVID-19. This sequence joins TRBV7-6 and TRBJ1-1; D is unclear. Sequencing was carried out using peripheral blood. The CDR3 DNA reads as TGTGCCAGCAGCTTAACAGTGAACACTGAAGCTTTCTTT. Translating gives CASSLTVNTEAFF.